One and the same sample provided the 29 T cell receptor beta chains below, sequenced in a study of blood T cell repertoires in COVID-19. Assay used: immunoSEQ multiplex PCR; TCRdb lists only in-frame clones, some missing. The repertoire includes 49,000 or so clones, over 75% of them detected once, and under 8% sits in the top ten. Sequencing used peripheral blood. These receptors all come from a man aged 50 to 60 with acute or convalescent COVID-19.

The chain uses TRBV7-3 and TRBJ2-1; TRBD2 matches at 9 bases. Germline values: CDR1 SGHTA, CDR2 FQGTGA. CDR3 length: 16 amino acids. The junction had 11 bases not matched to a gene; V was cut back by 4 bases and J by 7 bases. The CDR3 coding sequence is TGTGCCAGCAGCTCACTGGCGGGAGGGCCTCGGAATGAGCAGTTCTTC. As protein: CASSSLAGGPRNEQFF.

The rearrangement links TRBV9 to TRBJ2-2, with 9 nucleotides matching TRBD1. The CDR3 has 15 residues. V dropped 2 bases and J dropped 7; count of bases not matched to a gene: 6. Germline CDR1 and CDR2: SGDLS and YYNGEE. The CDR3 DNA reads TGTGCCAGCAGCGTGGGGACAGGGATCGGCGGGGAGCTGTTTTTT. Amino acid sequence: CASSVGTGIGGELFF.

This rearrangement joins TRBV2 to TRBJ2-5; D gene ambiguous. Germline CDR1 SNHLY, CDR2 FYNNEI. The V end lost 7 bases, the J end lost 5 bases, and 14 bases lay between the germline ends. The CDR3 sequence is 13 residues long. The CDR3 region is CASTPLGLETQYF. The CDR3 DNA sequence: TGTGCCAGCACCCCCCTGGGCCTGGAGACCCAGTACTTC.

The chain joins TRBV11-3 to TRBJ2-3; 9 positions agree with TRBD1. The V segment lost 4 bases and the J segment 5 bases; nucleotides outside the gene matches: 7. Per germline, CDR1 SGHNT and CDR2 YENEEA. The CDR3 runs 15 residues. CDR3: CASSSGTGLRDTQYF. The CDR3, as DNA: TGTGCCAGCAGCTCCGGGACAGGGCTGCGAGATACGCAGTATTTT. Full variable domain (outside the CDR3, taken from reference TRBV11-3 and TRBJ2-3): EAGVVQSPRYKIIEKKQPVAFWCNPISGHNTLYWYLQNLGQGPELLIRYENEEAVDDSQLPKDRFSAERLKGVDSTLKIQPAELGDSAVYLCASSSGTGLRDTQYFGPGTRLTVL.

This clone was recorded a few times. The V and J genes are TRBV19 and TRBJ2-7; 10 nucleotides match TRBD1. The V segment lost 2 bases and the J segment 2 bases; nucleotides outside the gene matches: 3. Looked up from germline, CDR1 is LNHDA and CDR2 is SQIVND (reference sequence). The CDR3 covers 15 residues. In DNA form, the CDR3 reads TGTGCCAGTAGTATACGACAGGGGGCGACCTACGAGCAGTACTTC. Encoded protein: CASSIRQGATYEQYF. The whole variable domain, remainder taken from reference TRBV19 and TRBJ2-7, is DGGITQSPKYLFRKEGQNVTLSCEQNLNHDAMYWYRQDPGQGLRLIYYSQIVNDFQKGDIAEGYSVSREKKESFPLTVTSAQKNPTAFYLCASSIRQGATYEQYFGPGTRLTVT.

V gene TRBV2 combines with J gene TRBJ1-3; D gene ambiguous. This CDR3 comprises 12 residues. With 5 bases removed from V and 4 bases from J, the gap between germline ends came to 6 bases. CDR1 and CDR2 (germline): SNHLY, FYNNEI. DNA of the CDR3: TGTGCCAGCAGTCAGACAGGAAACACCATATATTTT. Protein product: CASSQTGNTIYF.

V usage is TRBV10-2 and J usage is TRBJ2-2; 9 bases match TRBD1. Germline V gene lookup returns CDR1 WSHSY and CDR2 SAAADI. This CDR3 has 16 amino acids. After removal of 6 bases from V and 3 bases from J, the junction contained 8 bases not matched to a gene. The CDR3 is CASSDTGGADTGELFF. CDR3 coding DNA: TGCGCCAGCAGCGATACAGGGGGCGCGGACACCGGGGAGCTGTTTTTT.

This clone has only one observation. The rearrangement links TRBV7-9 to TRBJ1-6, with 10 positions matching TRBD1. J gave up 5 bases and V 5 bases, and 6 bases lay outside the gene matches. This CDR3 is built from 16 residues. From germline, CDR1 is SEHNR and CDR2 FQNEAQ (reference sequence). CDR3 coding DNA: TGTGCCAGCAGCACCCGAGGGACAGGGGATAATTCACCCCTCCACTTT. Its protein product is CASSTRGTGDNSPLHF.

The rearrangement uses TRBV7-2 and TRBJ2-7; 7 bases fit TRBD2. Per germline, CDR1 SGHTA and CDR2 FQGNSA. This CDR3 is built from 15 residues. V lost 5 bases, J lost 5 bases, and 12 bases stayed unmatched. The CDR3 region has the DNA TGTGCCAGCAGCCCACAACCCGGGGAGGGTAACGAGCAGTACTTC. Protein product: CASSPQPGEGNEQYF. The complete variable domain, with remaining parts taken from reference TRBV7-2 and TRBJ2-7, reads GAGVSQSPSNKVTEKGKDVELRCDPISGHTALYWYRQSLGQGLEFLIYFQGNSAPDKSGLPSDRFSAERTGGSVSTLTIQRTQQEDSAVYLCASSPQPGEGNEQYFGPGTRLTVT.

The CDR3 protein is CASSESRGTEAFF. The CDR3 nucleotides are TGCGCCAGCAGTGAGTCGAGAGGTACTGAAGCTTTCTTT. The V and J genes are TRBV10-2 and TRBJ1-1; D remains ambiguous. The V end lost 0 bases, the J end lost 5 bases, and 7 bases lay between the germline ends. The CDR3 is 13 residues long. Germline lookup yields CDR1 WSHSY and CDR2 SAAADI.

V usage is TRBV24-1 and J usage is TRBJ2-2, with TRBD2 identical over 8 bases. The J segment lost 2 bases and the V segment lost 9 bases, leaving 4 bases of the junction unmatched. The germline V gene encodes CDR1 KGHDR and CDR2 SFDVKD. The CDR3 spans 14 residues. The CDR3 nucleotides are TGTGCCACCTCTAGCGGGTACAACACCGGGGAGCTGTTTTTT. Translating it yields CATSSGYNTGELFF.

This sequence joins TRBV25-1 and TRBJ2-7, with unresolved D. Deletions cut 6 bases from V and 2 bases from J, with 8 bases between. CDR1 and CDR2 (germline): MGHDK, SYGVNS. The length of the CDR3 is 12 residues. The CDR3 region has the DNA TGTGCCAGCAGCCTTTCCGCCTACGAGCAGTACTTC. This encodes CASSLSAYEQYF.

V gene TRBV16 combines with J gene TRBJ2-7, with 7 bases fitting TRBD2. Unmatched junction bases numbered 3, after V lost 0 bases and J lost 1 base. Germline V gene lookup returns CDR1 KGHSY and CDR2 FQNENV. This CDR3 is built from 15 residues. CDR3 sequence reads: CASSQSASGSYEQYF. DNA of the CDR3: TGTGCCAGCAGCCAATCGGCTAGCGGATCCTACGAGCAGTACTTC.

V and J are TRBV19 and TRBJ2-1; 10 positions agree with TRBD2. Germline V CDR1 and CDR2: LNHDA, SQIVND (reference sequence). The CDR3 covers 17 residues. The V segment lost 3 bases and the J segment 2 bases; nucleotides outside the gene matches: 7. CDR3 loop: CASSISSGGGTYNEQFF. The DNA of the CDR3 is TGTGCCAGTAGTATCTCTAGCGGGGGTGGGACCTACAATGAGCAGTTCTTC.

The chain combines TRBV11-2 with TRBJ1-5, with D perhaps matching TRBD1 (5 bases). The V end was cut by 6 bases, the J end by 6 bases, with 15 bases between. CDR1 is SGHAT and CDR2 is FQNNGV in the germline V gene. CDR3 length: 14 amino acids. This CDR3 reads CASSFGGDGQPQHF. The CDR3 nucleotides are TGTGCCAGCAGTTTTGGGGGGGATGGTCAGCCCCAGCATTTT.

In nucleotides, the CDR3 is TGTGCCAGCAGCTCCTCGGGACACTTCACCGGGGAGCTGTTTTTT. Translation gives CASSSSGHFTGELFF. This sequence joins TRBV7-9 and TRBJ2-2; weak D call: TRBD1 (6 bases). This CDR3 contains 15 residues. The germline V gene encodes CDR1 SEHNR and CDR2 FQNEAQ (reference sequence). The V and J ends lost 4 bases and 4 bases respectively, with 13 bases between them.

The rearrangement links TRBV27 to TRBJ1-5, with 7 bases fitting TRBD1. The trim removed 8 bases at V and 6 bases at J, leaving 7 bases unmatched. The CDR3 extends over 13 amino acids. The germline V gene encodes CDR1 MNHEY and CDR2 SMNVEV (reference sequence). DNA of the CDR3: TGTGCCAGCCGGGAAAACAGGGGTCAGCCCCAGCATTTT. Protein sequence: CASRENRGQPQHF.

The chain's CDR3 is CASSPDRAYGYTF. The DNA of the CDR3 is TGTGCCAGCAGCCCCGACAGGGCCTATGGCTACACCTTC. The rearrangement joins TRBV5-6 to TRBJ1-2; 7 bases line up with TRBD1. The V segment lost 4 bases and the J segment 4 bases; nucleotides outside the gene matches: 4. This CDR3 comprises 13 residues. Germline values: CDR1 SGHDT, CDR2 YYEEEE.

The rearrangement links TRBV6-4 to TRBJ2-1, with D hard to call. CDR1 is MRHNA, CDR2 SNTAGT, per germline. V gave up 0 bases and J gave up 0 bases, with 12 bases separating them. This CDR3 is built from 17 residues. CDR3 bases: TGTGCCAGCAGTGACTCCCCCTATATTAGCTCCTACAATGAGCAGTTCTTC. Protein: CASSDSPYISSYNEQFF.

The V and J genes are TRBV13 and TRBJ1-1; D remains unclear. V was trimmed by 1 base and J by 5 bases, leaving 8 bases between them. The length of the CDR3 is 13 residues. Germline values: CDR1 PRHDT, CDR2 FYEKMQ (reference sequence). The CDR3 coding sequence is TGTGCCAGCAGCTTAGCTAGGGAGACTGAAGCTTTCTTT. Amino acid sequence: CASSLARETEAFF.

CDR3 sequence reads: CSALQETQYF. In nucleotides, the CDR3 is TGCAGTGCTCTTCAAGAGACCCAGTACTTC. The chain employs TRBV20-1 and TRBJ2-5; no firm D call. Trimming removed 5 bases at V and 2 bases at J, with 3 bases between. The CDR3 has 10 residues. The V gene's germline CDR1 is DFQATT and CDR2 SNEGSKA (reference sequence).

On this clone: In the same sample, other DNA sequences code for this CDR3. The rearrangement joins TRBV11-2 to TRBJ1-1, with a weak D call TRBD1 (6 bases). The CDR3 runs to 13 residues. Between the trimmed V and J ends, which lost 5 bases and 1 base, there was a span of 8 bases. Germline V CDR1 and CDR2: SGHAT, FQNNGV. CDR3 nucleotides: TGTGCCAGCAGCCCACAGGGGAACACTGAAGCTTTCTTT. Protein sequence: CASSPQGNTEAFF.

CDR3 residues: CATTPGGGTEAFF. As DNA, the CDR3 is TGTGCCACTACCCCAGGGGGCGGTACTGAAGCTTTCTTT. This rearrangement joins TRBV19 to TRBJ1-1; 8 positions agree with TRBD1. The germline V gene encodes CDR1 LNHDA and CDR2 SQIVND (reference sequence). J was trimmed by 5 bases and V by 10 bases; bases with no gene match: 9. This CDR3 spans 13 amino acids. Supplemented by reference TRBV19 and TRBJ1-1, the full variable domain reads DGGITQSPKYLFRKEGQNVTLSCEQNLNHDAMYWYRQDPGQGLRLIYYSQIVNDFQKGDIAEGYSVSREKKESFPLTVTSAQKNPTAFYLCATTPGGGTEAFFGQGTRLTVV.

This clone was seen a single time. This sequence joins TRBV3-1 (or the pseudogene TRBV3-2) and TRBJ1-1, with D unclear. CDR1 LGHDT and CDR2 YNNKEL come from the germline V gene (reference sequence). CDR3 length: 16 amino acids. V dropped 0 bases and J dropped 9 bases, with 20 bases sitting between them. The CDR3 loop is CASSQEREDVHHQAFF. The CDR3 coding sequence is TGTGCCAGCAGCCAAGAAAGGGAGGACGTACATCATCAAGCTTTCTTT.

This rearrangement joins TRBV7-2 to TRBJ1-2; 7 bases are a match to TRBD1. After removal of 5 bases from V and 4 bases from J, the junction contained 7 bases not matched to a gene. The CDR3 is 14 residues long. Germline CDR1 is SGHTA and CDR2 is FQGNSA. The CDR3 DNA is TGTGCCAGCAGCCTCCCCAGGGGGACCTATGGCTACACCTTC. Protein sequence: CASSLPRGTYGYTF.

V and J are TRBV7-9 and TRBJ1-1, with D maybe TRBD1 (5 bases). This CDR3 contains 12 residues. V was shortened by 5 bases and J by 5 bases, with 9 bases between the two germline ends. The V gene's germline CDR1 is SEHNR and CDR2 FQNEAQ (reference sequence). The chain's CDR3 is CASSTGATEAFF. CDR3 sequence (DNA): TGTGCCAGCAGCACAGGTGCTACTGAAGCTTTCTTT.

The chain employs TRBV5-1 and TRBJ2-1; D unclear. The V end was cut by 1 base, the J end by 6 bases, with 5 bases between. This CDR3 contains 12 residues. In germline, CDR1 is SGHRS, CDR2 YFSETQ. CDR3 bases: TGCGCCAGCAGCTTGAACAGCAATGAGCAGTTCTTC. It specifies CASSLNSNEQFF.

The chain recombines TRBV6-2 or TRBV6-3 with TRBJ2-3, with no clear D. Trimming pared 3 bases from V and 2 bases from J, leaving 12 bases between. Germline CDR1 and CDR2: MNHEY and SVGEGT. The CDR3 is 15 amino acids. In DNA form, the CDR3 reads TGTGCCAGCAGTTATCGTGGCGAGGACACAGATACGCAGTATTTT. Its translation is CASSYRGEDTDTQYF.

This chain joins TRBV27 and TRBJ2-1; D ambiguous. The CDR3 is 12 residues long. V was trimmed by 4 bases and J by 10 bases, leaving 11 bases between them. Germline assignment: CDR1 MNHEY and CDR2 SMNVEV (reference sequence). The CDR3 nucleotides read TGTGCCAGCAGTTACCTAGGAAAAGAGCAGTTCTTC. Residues: CASSYLGKEQFF.